The T cell receptor beta chain described here comes from a study of cytomegalovirus exposure and HLA in healthy donors. Germline V gives CDR1 MDHEN, CDR2 SYDVKM. The CDR3 length is 14 residues. The ends were cut back, 1 base at V and 3 bases at J, with 9 bases in the middle. Regarding the study as a whole: Usually a TCR sequence was rare, but some public TCRs were found in many donors. Three of the chains that were CMV-associated were confirmed in vitro to be specific for CMV antigens. Cytomegalovirus-associated status was assigned to about 170 TCR beta chains. In the approximately 130 validation repertoires, a later analysis found that first-cohort TCR clusters tended to co-occur.

Clones were read by immunoSEQ multiplex PCR, and TCRdb kept only the in-frame ones, dropping some. Of 210,000 or so clones listed, 80% to 90% are singletons. Turning to this clone: Its antigen remains unknown.

This sequence joins TRBV28 and TRBJ1-1; possible D gene TRBD1, 5 bases. The clonotype comes from a woman aged 18-29 years in good health and CMV-seronegative. The specimen sequenced was PBMCs. CDR3: CASSLLGGYTEAFF. The CDR3 DNA sequence: TGTGCCAGCAGTTTATTGGGGGGGTACACTGAAGCTTTCTTT.